This T cell receptor (beta chain) is from a study of T cells after yellow fever vaccination. Study-level background: Preparation of the low-cell-number fractions used SMART-Seq v4 Ultra Low Input. The study, taken as a whole, reports: The presence of abundant clonotypes contaminating from the bulk population was possible in FACS-sorted repertoires. Most clones from primary vaccination resurfaced after the booster (around 97% CD4, 88% CD8).

A universal primer site and UMIs were added as TCR cDNA was made by 5'RACE template switching. MiXCR, applied by TCRdb to the 5' RACE reads, yields one record per CDR3 protein. The top ten clones hold less than 35% of a sample with around 50,000 distinct CDR3 sequences, 7.4% of them seen once. The CDR3 runs to 15 residues. V trimming: 1 base; J trimming: 9 bases; junction bases outside the gene matches: 4. Germline CDR1 reads SGHVS; CDR2 reads FQNEAQ. This clonotype was observed at least ten times. Antigen: not known. The sequence was collected from a man aged 18 to 29 who received the YFV17D yellow fever vaccine. Specimen: CD8+ T cells sorted from PBMCs, collected around 14 days after the first yellow fever vaccination. The chain joins TRBV7-8 to TRBJ2-1; TRBD2 agrees at 12 bases. CDR3: CASSLVTSGGVEQFF. CDR3 coding DNA: TGTGCCAGCAGCTTAGTGACTAGCGGGGGCGTTGAGCAGTTCTTC.